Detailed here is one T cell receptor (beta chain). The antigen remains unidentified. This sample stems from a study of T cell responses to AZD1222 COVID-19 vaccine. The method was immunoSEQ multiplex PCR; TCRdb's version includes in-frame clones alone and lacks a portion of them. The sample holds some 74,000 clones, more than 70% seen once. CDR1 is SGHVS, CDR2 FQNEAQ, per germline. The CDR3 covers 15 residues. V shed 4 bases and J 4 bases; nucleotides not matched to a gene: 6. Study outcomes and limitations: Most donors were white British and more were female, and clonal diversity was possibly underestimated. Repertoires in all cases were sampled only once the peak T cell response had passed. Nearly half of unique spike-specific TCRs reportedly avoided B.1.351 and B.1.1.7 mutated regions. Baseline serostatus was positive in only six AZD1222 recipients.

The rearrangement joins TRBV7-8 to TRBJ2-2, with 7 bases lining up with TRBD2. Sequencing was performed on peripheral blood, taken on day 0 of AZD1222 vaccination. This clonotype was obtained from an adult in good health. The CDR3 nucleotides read TGTGCCAGCAGCTCACGGGGCGGGGGCACCGGGGAGCTGTTTTTT. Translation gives CASSSRGGGTGELFF.